These T cell receptor beta chains were read from a single sample in a study of T-cell reconstitution after alpha-beta-depleted transplantation in children. TCRdb analysed the PCR reads with MiXCR anew, one entry per CDR3 protein. The sample carries a few hundred thousand distinct CDR3 sequences, roughly 25% recorded once. Specimen: PBMCs, mostly from graft donor cells, collected 180 days after TCRalphabeta/CD19-depleted stem cell transplant. These receptors originate from a male patient younger than 18 who had a stem cell transplant for acute lymphoblastic leukemia, so the T cells may come from the graft donor. Each CDR3 is given with its conserved first and last residue. D genes are given only for firm matches. Rows give clone size only sometimes, using once, few, many, or a class for an expanded clone.

v_call	j_call	d_call	clone_size	cdr3_aa	cdr3_nt
TRBV2	TRBJ2-4	TRBD1	-	CASSEFRDRLAKNIQYF	TGTGCCAGCAGTGAATTCCGGGACAGACTAGCCAAAAACATTCAGTACTTC
TRBV3-1	TRBJ2-7	-	-	CSSSLRDGPYEQYF	TGTTCCAGCAGCCTCCGGGACGGGCCCTACGAGCAGTACTTC
TRBV5-1	TRBJ1-1	-	-	CASSPGDMNTEAFF	TGCGCCAGCAGCCCGGGGGACATGAACACTGAAGCTTTCTTT
TRBV4-1	TRBJ2-2	-	few	CASSQDRHWDTLKFF	TGCGCCAGCAGCCAAGATCGGCACTGGGACACCCTAAAGTTTTTT
TRBV5-1	TRBJ2-1	-	-	CASSLGGLFNEQFF	TGCGCCAGCAGCTTGGGGGGACTTTTCAATGAGCAGTTCTTC
TRBV7-8	TRBJ2-7	-	few	CASLPEQPSYEQYF	TGTGCCAGCCTGCCCGAACAACCCTCCTACGAGCAGTACTTC
TRBV28	TRBJ2-1	TRBD2	few	CASLSGRGYEQFF	TGTGCCAGCCTTAGCGGGAGAGGGTATGAGCAGTTCTTC
TRBV5-1	TRBJ2-1	-	-	CASSLAGGDLTTYNEQFF	TGCGCCAGCAGCTTGGCCGGAGGGGACCTAACCACCTACAATGAGCAGTTCTTC
TRBV10-2	TRBJ2-4	-	few	CASSDRTALAKNIQYF	TGCGCCAGCAGTGATCGGACAGCCTTAGCCAAAAACATTCAGTACTTC
TRBV7-3	TRBJ2-5	-	many	CASSFRGALQETQYF	TGTGCCAGCAGCTTTCGTGGGGCACTCCAAGAGACCCAGTACTTC
TRBV3-1	TRBJ2-3	-	-	CASSQDLLSTDTQYF	TGTGCCAGCAGCCAAGATCTTCTGAGCACAGATACGCAGTATTTT
TRBV29-1	TRBJ2-3	-	-	CSVVGFTDTQYF	TGCAGCGTCGTAGGGTTCACAGATACGCAGTATTTT
TRBV5-6	TRBJ2-5	-	-	CASSHLPGSQETQYF	TGTGCCAGCAGCCACCTGCCGGGAAGCCAAGAGACCCAGTACTTC
TRBV18	TRBJ1-3	-	few	CASSPPMWQGGGNTIYF	TGTGCCAGCTCACCACCGATGTGGCAGGGAGGAGGAAACACCATATATTTT
TRBV7-9	TRBJ2-7	-	-	CASSFPDLLDEQYF	TGTGCCAGCAGCTTCCCAGATCTCCTGGACGAGCAGTACTTC
TRBV10-3	TRBJ2-1	TRBD2	few	CAISGLAGVVLNEQFF	TGTGCCATCAGTGGACTAGCGGGAGTTGTTTTGAATGAGCAGTTCTTC
TRBV28	TRBJ2-3	-	few	CASSATLTLGEDTQYF	TGTGCCAGCAGTGCCACCCTTACACTGGGGGAGGATACGCAGTATTTT
TRBV4-1	TRBJ2-1	TRBD1	once	CASSQDLGTGIYNEQFF	TGCGCCAGCAGCCAAGATCTGGGGACAGGGATCTACAATGAGCAGTTCTTC
TRBV27	TRBJ2-7	-	-	CASSNSETTYEQYF	TGTGCCAGCAGTAACAGCGAAACTACCTACGAGCAGTACTTC
TRBV29-1	TRBJ2-1	TRBD2	many	CSVERTSGSYNEQFF	TGCAGCGTTGAGAGGACTAGCGGCTCCTACAATGAGCAGTTCTTC
TRBV7-9	TRBJ2-3	TRBD2	-	CASSLAVSGSTDTQYF	TGTGCCAGCAGCTTAGCGGTTAGCGGGAGCACAGATACGCAGTATTTT
TRBV27	TRBJ1-1	-	few	CASSSTEMNTEAFF	TGTGCCAGCAGTTCGACGGAAATGAACACTGAAGCTTTCTTT
TRBV29-1	TRBJ2-1	TRBD2	few	CSVEELIAGGEYNEQFF	TGCAGCGTTGAAGAGTTAATAGCGGGAGGCGAATACAATGAGCAGTTCTTC
TRBV20-1	TRBJ2-7	-	few	CSAFRGGLSYEQYF	TGCAGTGCTTTTCGGGGCGGACTCTCCTACGAGCAGTACTTC
TRBV5-1	TRBJ1-2	-	-	CASSLAQMTGAGYTF	TGCGCCAGCAGCTTGGCCCAAATGACTGGGGCTGGCTACACCTTC
TRBV18	TRBJ1-6	-	-	CASSPYDNSPLHF	TGTGCCAGCTCACCCTACGATAATTCACCCCTCCACTTT
TRBV20-1	TRBJ2-7	TRBD2	few	CSASGLAGYEQYF	TGCAGTGCTAGTGGACTAGCGGGGTACGAGCAGTACTTC
TRBV20-1	TRBJ2-1	-	few	CSAIFQHEQFF	TGCAGTGCTATTTTTCAACATGAGCAGTTCTTC
TRBV4-1	TRBJ2-5	-	few	CASSQDTDTETQYF	TGCGCCAGCAGCCAAGATACAGACACCGAGACCCAGTACTTC
TRBV29-1	TRBJ2-7	TRBD2	-	CSVGLAASYEQYF	TGCAGCGTTGGACTAGCGGCGTCCTACGAGCAGTACTTC
TRBV12-3/TRBV12-4	TRBJ2-1	-	-	CASSPPFTGTGNEQFF	TGTGCCAGCAGCCCACCCTTCACAGGGACGGGCAATGAGCAGTTCTTC
TRBV5-6	TRBJ1-2	-	-	CASSLRVWGYTF	TGTGCCAGCAGCCTCCGGGTGTGGGGCTACACCTTC
TRBV3-1	TRBJ2-1	-	-	CASSPQVYSYNEQFF	TGTGCCAGCAGCCCGCAGGTTTACTCCTACAATGAGCAGTTCTTC
TRBV12-3/TRBV12-4	TRBJ2-5	-	few	CASRPQSQETQYF	TGTGCCAGCAGGCCTCAGAGTCAAGAGACCCAGTACTTC